This is a list of T cell receptor beta chains from one sample in a study of T cell responses to AZD1222 COVID-19 vaccine. The data were produced by immunoSEQ multiplex PCR, yet TCRdb's version contains in-frame clones alone and is incomplete. The repertoire holds roughly 86,000 clones, 75% to 90% seen once, with 4.5% in the top ten. This specimen consisted of peripheral blood, obtained 28 days after the second AZD1222 dose. These receptor sequences come from an adult who received the AZD1222 COVID-19 vaccine. Each CDR3 is given with its conserved first and last residue. The D gene is left open where the match is weak. Size values are once, few and many counts, or a class for expanded clones, and some rows have none.

>TRBJ2-1|TRBV10-1|TRBD2|once
TGCGCCAGCACGGGCCGGGTAGCGGGAGGGCCACAATTCTTC
CASTGRVAGGPQFF
>TRBJ2-5|TRBV5-5|TRBD2|-
TGTGCCAGCAGCTTCAACTTAGCGGGTCAGGAGACCCAGTACTTC
CASSFNLAGQETQYF
>TRBJ2-3|TRBV30|TRBD1|-
TGTGCCTGGAGCGAGGGGTACAGGGGATGGGAGACAGATACGCAGTATTTT
CAWSEGYRGWETDTQYF
>TRBJ2-1|TRBV5-1|TRBD1|-
TGCGCCTCACAGCAACAGGGGTCCTACAATGAGCAGTTCTTC
CASQQQGSYNEQFF
>TRBJ1-4|TRBV6-2/TRBV6-3|-|-
TGTGCCAGCAGTCGTGTCGGCCCGGTCGAAACCGAAAAACTGTTTTTT
CASSRVGPVETEKLFF
>TRBJ2-7|TRBV5-1|TRBD1|-
TGCGCCAGCAGCTTAGTAGGGGGCCCCACCTACGAGCAGTACTTC
CASSLVGGPTYEQYF
>TRBJ1-1|TRBV3-1/TRBV3-2|-|-
TGTGCCAGCAGCCAGGGACCTGAAGCTTTCTTT
CASSQGPEAFF
>TRBJ1-6|TRBV5-1|-|-
TGCGCCAGCAGGGAGCGGCAGGGAACTATCTCACCCCTCCACTTT
CASRERQGTISPLHF
>TRBJ2-1|TRBV11-2|-|-
TGTGCCAGCAGGAACGCGGGGCGCTACAATGAGCAGTTCTTC
CASRNAGRYNEQFF
>TRBJ1-6|TRBV7-2|TRBD1|few
TGTGCCAGCAGCCCCGTCCCGGGACAGGGTCTCCACTTT
CASSPVPGQGLHF
>TRBJ1-3|TRBV7-9|-|-
TGTGCCAGCAGCTCGAACCTCTCTGGAAACACCATATATTTT
CASSSNLSGNTIYF
>TRBJ1-2|TRBV5-6|-|few
TGTGCCAGCAGCCCAATCGCAGACTATGGCTACACCTTC
CASSPIADYGYTF
>TRBJ2-3|TRBV7-6|-|-
TGTGCCAGCAGCTTAGTAGGTGGAGATACGCAGTATTTT
CASSLVGGDTQYF
>TRBJ1-2|TRBV6-5|-|-
TGTGCCAGCAGTCAATCGACAGGATTTTTAGGCTACACCTTC
CASSQSTGFLGYTF
>TRBJ2-1|TRBV27|TRBD2|once
TGTGCCAGCAGTTTAGCGGGGGTTGTCGGCGGGAGATTCGATGAGCAGTTCTTC
CASSLAGVVGGRFDEQFF
>TRBJ1-3|TRBV9|TRBD1|-
TGTGCCAGCAGCCCCAGGACAGGGGCTAATTCTGGAAACACCATATATTTT
CASSPRTGANSGNTIYF
>TRBJ2-1|TRBV24-1|TRBD1|-
TGTGCCACCAGTTCCACAGGGGATCCCCACAATGAGCAGTTCTTC
CATSSTGDPHNEQFF
>TRBJ1-2|TRBV5-4|TRBD1|-
TGTGCCAGCAGCCTAGTCGACAGGGGCTATGGCTACACCTTC
CASSLVDRGYGYTF
>TRBJ2-7|TRBV5-6|TRBD1|-
TGTGCCAGCAGCGTGTCGGGGACAGGCTCCTACGAGCAGTACTTC
CASSVSGTGSYEQYF
>TRBJ1-6|TRBV4-3|-|-
TGCGCCAGCAGCCAAGAAGGGGTTAATAATTCACCCCTCCACTTT
CASSQEGVNNSPLHF
>TRBJ2-7|TRBV6-5|-|few
TGTGCCAACTGGGACTCCTCCTCCTACGAGCAGTACTTC
CANWDSSSYEQYF
>TRBJ2-1|TRBV7-3|-|-
TGTGCCAGCAGCTCCGTATACGGAAATGAGCAGTTCTTC
CASSSVYGNEQFF
>TRBJ1-2|TRBV27|TRBD1|-
TGTGCCAGCAGTCCGCGACAGGGTCCCTCGACGGACTATGGCTACACCTTC
CASSPRQGPSTDYGYTF
>TRBJ1-2|TRBV19|-|-
TGTGCCAGTAGGCCCGAGCGGCGGACTAACTATGGCTACACCTTC
CASRPERRTNYGYTF
>TRBJ2-3|TRBV30|-|-
TGTGCCTGGGACCGGACTAGGGGGAGAGATACGCAGTATTTT
CAWDRTRGRDTQYF
>TRBJ1-2|TRBV10-3|TRBD1|-
TGTGCCATCAGTTCGACAGGGGGCTCGGGGTATGGCTACACCTTC
CAISSTGGSGYGYTF
>TRBJ2-7|TRBV28|-|-
TGTGCCAGCAGCCCGACAGGATTCCTTTCCGAGCAGTACTTC
CASSPTGFLSEQYF
>TRBJ2-3|TRBV18|TRBD2|-
TGTGCCAGCTCCTATCCGGGGGGGCAGGGGCCAGATACGCAGTATTTT
CASSYPGGQGPDTQYF
>TRBJ2-1|TRBV3-1/TRBV3-2|-|-
TGTGCCAGCAGCCGGAAGGTGGACTCCTACAATGAGCAGTTCTTC
CASSRKVDSYNEQFF
>TRBJ2-3|TRBV7-2|TRBD2|-
TGTGCCAGCGGTCTAGCGGGGATCACAGATACGCAGTATTTT
CASGLAGITDTQYF
>TRBJ1-2|TRBV5-5|-|-
TGTGCCAGCAGCCTGGACCGAGACTATGGCTACACCTTC
CASSLDRDYGYTF
>TRBJ2-7|TRBV14|-|-
TGTGCCAGCAGCCAACTTCGAGGCAGCGAGCAGTACTTC
CASSQLRGSEQYF
>TRBJ1-6|TRBV2|-|-
TGTGCCAGCAGTGAAGCGAATGCGTTCTCGCCCCTCCACTTT
CASSEANAFSPLHF
>TRBJ2-3|TRBV29-1|TRBD1|-
TGCAGCGCCACACAGGGGAGTTACACAGATACGCAGTATTTT
CSATQGSYTDTQYF
>TRBJ1-3|TRBV5-1|-|-
TGCGCCAGCAGCTTCGACGGGGGGCCTTGGTCTGGAAACACCATATATTTT
CASSFDGGPWSGNTIYF
>TRBJ2-5|TRBV5-4|TRBD2|-
TGTGCCAGCAGCTCGAAGAAGCGGGGGGGCCCAGAGACCCAGTACTTC
CASSSKKRGGPETQYF
>TRBJ1-4|TRBV7-2|TRBD1|few
TGTGCCAGCAGCCCACCACCGTGGGGACAGGTTAATGAAAAACTGTTTTTT
CASSPPPWGQVNEKLFF
>TRBJ2-5|TRBV2|TRBD1|-
TGTGCCAGCAACCCCTGGACAGGGAAAGAGACCCAGTACTTC
CASNPWTGKETQYF
>TRBJ1-2|TRBV10-3|TRBD1|-
TGTGCCTTTCGAGGGGGCGCGGGTGGCTACACCTTC
CAFRGGAGGYTF
>TRBJ1-1|TRBV19|-|-
TGTGCCAGTAGTATATTGACCGGTGAAGCTTTCTTT
CASSILTGEAFF
>TRBJ2-3|TRBV19|TRBD1|-
TGTGCCAGTAGTGTCGACAGGGTTAAAGATACGCAGTATTTT
CASSVDRVKDTQYF
>TRBJ2-1|TRBV4-1|TRBD1|-
TGCGCCAGCAGCCAAATTACAGGGGGCAATGAGCAGTTCTTC
CASSQITGGNEQFF
>TRBJ2-7|TRBV7-2|TRBD1|-
TGTGCCAGCAGCTCCTACGCACAGGGGTCAGCCTACGAGCAGTACTTC
CASSSYAQGSAYEQYF
>TRBJ2-6|TRBV13|-|once
TGTGCCAGCAGCTTCCAGGTTCTTGGGGCCAACGTCCTGACTTTC
CASSFQVLGANVLTF
>TRBJ2-1|TRBV7-9|TRBD1|-
TGTGCCAGCAGCTTCCCGACAGGGGCCGGAGCTGAGCAGTTCTTC
CASSFPTGAGAEQFF